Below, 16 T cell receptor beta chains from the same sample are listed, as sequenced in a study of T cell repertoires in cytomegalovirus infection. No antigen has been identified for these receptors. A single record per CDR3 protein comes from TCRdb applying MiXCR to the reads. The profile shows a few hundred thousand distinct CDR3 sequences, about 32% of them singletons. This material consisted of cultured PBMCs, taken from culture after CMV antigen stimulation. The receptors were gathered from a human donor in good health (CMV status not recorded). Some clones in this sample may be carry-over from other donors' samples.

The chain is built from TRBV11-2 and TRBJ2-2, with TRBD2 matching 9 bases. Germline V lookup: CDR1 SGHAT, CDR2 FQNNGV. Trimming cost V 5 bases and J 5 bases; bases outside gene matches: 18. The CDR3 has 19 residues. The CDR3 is CASSARRGGGRAGTGELFF. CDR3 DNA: TGTGCCAGCAGCGCTCGGCGGGGAGGCGGGAGGGCCGGGACCGGGGAGCTGTTTTTT.

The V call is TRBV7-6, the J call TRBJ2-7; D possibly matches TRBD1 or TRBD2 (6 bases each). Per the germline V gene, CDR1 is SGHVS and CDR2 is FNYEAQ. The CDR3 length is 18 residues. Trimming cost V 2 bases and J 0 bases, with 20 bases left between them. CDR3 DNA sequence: TGTGCCAGCAGCTTACTCCGGGGGCCTGGGGTGGGCTCCTACGAGCAGTACTTC. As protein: CASSLLRGPGVGSYEQYF.

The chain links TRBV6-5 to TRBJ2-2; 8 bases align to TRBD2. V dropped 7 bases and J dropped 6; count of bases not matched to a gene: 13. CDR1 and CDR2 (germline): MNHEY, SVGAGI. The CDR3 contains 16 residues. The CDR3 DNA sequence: TGTGCCAGCATCAGAAAAGCGGGAGTGGGGGCCGGGGAGCTGTTTTTT. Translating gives CASIRKAGVGAGELFF.

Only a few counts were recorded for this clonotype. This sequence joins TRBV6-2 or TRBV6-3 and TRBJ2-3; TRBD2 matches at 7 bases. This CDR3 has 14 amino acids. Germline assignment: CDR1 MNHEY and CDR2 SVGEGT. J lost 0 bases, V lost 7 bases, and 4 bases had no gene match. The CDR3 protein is CASKGLESTDTQYF. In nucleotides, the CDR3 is TGTGCCAGCAAAGGACTAGAGAGCACAGATACGCAGTATTTT.

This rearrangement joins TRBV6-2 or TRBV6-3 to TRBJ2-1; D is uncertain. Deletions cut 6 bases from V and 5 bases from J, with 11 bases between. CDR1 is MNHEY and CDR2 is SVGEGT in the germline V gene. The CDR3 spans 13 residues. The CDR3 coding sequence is TGTGCCAGCAGCCCCCCGAATGACAATGAGCAGTTCTTC. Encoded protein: CASSPPNDNEQFF.

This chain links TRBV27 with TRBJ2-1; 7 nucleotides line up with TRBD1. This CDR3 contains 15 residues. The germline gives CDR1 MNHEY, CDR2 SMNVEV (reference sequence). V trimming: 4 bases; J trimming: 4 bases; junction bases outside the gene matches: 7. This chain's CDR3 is CASSSQGSPYNEQFF. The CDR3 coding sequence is TGTGCCAGCAGTTCACAGGGGTCCCCTTACAATGAGCAGTTCTTC.

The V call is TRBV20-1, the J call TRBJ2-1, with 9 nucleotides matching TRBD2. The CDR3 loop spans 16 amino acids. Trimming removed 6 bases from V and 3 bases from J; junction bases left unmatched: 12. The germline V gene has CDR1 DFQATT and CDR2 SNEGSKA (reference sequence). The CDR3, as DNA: TGCAGTGCCCAGACTACTAGCGGGCCCCTCTACAATGAGCAGTTCTTC. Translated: CSAQTTSGPLYNEQFF.

CDR3 region: CASSSGTSIGETQYF. The CDR3 nucleotides are TGTGCCAGCAGTTCCGGGACTAGCATCGGAGAGACCCAGTACTTC. The chain employs TRBV27 and TRBJ2-5; 9 bases match TRBD2. Looked up from germline, CDR1 is MNHEY and CDR2 is SMNVEV (reference sequence). The V gene end was trimmed by 4 bases and the J gene end by 4 bases; junction bases not matched to a gene: 7. The CDR3 contains 15 residues.

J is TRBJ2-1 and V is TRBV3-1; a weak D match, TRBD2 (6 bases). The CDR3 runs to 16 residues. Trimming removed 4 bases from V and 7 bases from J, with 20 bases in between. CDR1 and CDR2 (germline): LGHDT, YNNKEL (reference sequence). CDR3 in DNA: TGTGCCAGCAGCCGCAAGCTGGAGGGCCAGCTGAATGAGCAGTTCTTC. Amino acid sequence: CASSRKLEGQLNEQFF.

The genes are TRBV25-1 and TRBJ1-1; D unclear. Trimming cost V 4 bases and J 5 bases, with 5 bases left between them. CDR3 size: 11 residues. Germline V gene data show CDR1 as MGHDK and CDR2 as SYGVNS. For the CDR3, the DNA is TGTGCCAGCAGTGCGGGGACTGAAGCTTTCTTT. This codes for CASSAGTEAFF.

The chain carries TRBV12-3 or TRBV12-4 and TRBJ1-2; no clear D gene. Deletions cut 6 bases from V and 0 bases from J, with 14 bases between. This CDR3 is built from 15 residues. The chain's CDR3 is CASRFAELANYGYTF. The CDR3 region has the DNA TGTGCCAGCAGGTTCGCAGAGTTAGCTAACTATGGCTACACCTTC.

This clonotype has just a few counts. CDR3 residues: CASSLRGQGLTPGRGNEQYF. In DNA form, the CDR3 reads TGTGCCAGCAGCTTACGGGGACAGGGACTAACCCCGGGGCGGGGGAACGAGCAGTACTTC. The rearrangement uses TRBV7-2 and TRBJ2-7; TRBD1 matches at 9 bases. The V and J ends lost 2 bases and 5 bases, in that order; junction bases with no gene match: 22. The CDR3 extends over 20 amino acids. Germline V gene lookup returns CDR1 SGHTA and CDR2 FQGNSA.

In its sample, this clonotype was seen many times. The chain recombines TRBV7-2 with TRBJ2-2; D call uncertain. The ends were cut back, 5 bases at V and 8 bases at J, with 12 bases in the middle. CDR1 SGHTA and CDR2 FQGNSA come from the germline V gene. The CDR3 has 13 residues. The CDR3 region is CASSPFSSGELFF. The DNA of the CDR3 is TGTGCCAGCAGCCCCTTCTCCTCTGGGGAGCTGTTTTTT.

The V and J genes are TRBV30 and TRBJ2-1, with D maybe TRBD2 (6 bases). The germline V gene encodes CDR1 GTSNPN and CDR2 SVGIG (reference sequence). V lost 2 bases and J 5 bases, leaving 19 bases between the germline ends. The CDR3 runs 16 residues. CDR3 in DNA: TGTGCCTGGAGTACCGGGTGGCGGGATTCTCACAATGAGCAGTTCTTC. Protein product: CAWSTGWRDSHNEQFF.

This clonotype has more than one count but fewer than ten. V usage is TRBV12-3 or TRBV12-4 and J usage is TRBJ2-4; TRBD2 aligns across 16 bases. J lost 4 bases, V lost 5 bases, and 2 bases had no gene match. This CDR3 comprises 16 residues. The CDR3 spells CASSGTSGGGKNIQYF. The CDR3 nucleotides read TGTGCCAGCAGTGGGACTAGCGGGGGGGGAAAAAACATTCAGTACTTC.

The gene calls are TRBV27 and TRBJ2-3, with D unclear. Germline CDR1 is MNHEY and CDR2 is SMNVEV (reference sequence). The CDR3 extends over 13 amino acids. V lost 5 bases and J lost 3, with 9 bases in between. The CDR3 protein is CASSAIRTDTQYF. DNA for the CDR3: TGTGCCAGCAGTGCCATCCGGACAGATACGCAGTATTTT.